This is a list of T cell receptor beta chains from one sample in a study of cytotoxic CD8 clonotypes in ibrutinib-treated CLL. Profiling relied on immunoSEQ multiplex PCR, and the TCRdb table lists in-frame clones only, not all of them. The data show roughly 160,000 clones, about 84% seen once. Sequenced material: PBMCs, taken after 24 months of ibrutinib treatment. Receptors were obtained from a human donor with chronic lymphocytic leukemia. CDR3s include the opening cysteine and the closing phenylalanine or tryptophan. D genes are given only for firm matches. Not every row has a clone size; where given, it reads once, few, many or a size class.

d_call: -
v_call: TRBV9
clone_size: few
j_call: TRBJ1-2
cdr3_nt: TGTGCCAGCAGCGTAGACCCCGTACGGCCCTATGGCTACACCTTC
cdr3_aa: CASSVDPVRPYGYTF

d_call: -
v_call: TRBV25-1
clone_size: -
j_call: TRBJ1-4
cdr3_nt: TGTGCCAGCAGTGACTTGGAGGCATTACGAGAAAAACTGTTTTTT
cdr3_aa: CASSDLEALREKLFF

d_call: -
v_call: TRBV5-1
clone_size: -
j_call: TRBJ1-1
cdr3_nt: TGCGCCAGCAGCTTGTCCGGCAGGGCGAACACTGAAGCTTTCTTT
cdr3_aa: CASSLSGRANTEAFF

d_call: -
v_call: TRBV7-3
clone_size: once
j_call: TRBJ1-2
cdr3_nt: TGTGCCAGCAGCTCATCAGGGATAGGCTACACCTTC
cdr3_aa: CASSSSGIGYTF

d_call: -
v_call: TRBV19
clone_size: -
j_call: TRBJ2-7
cdr3_nt: TGTGCCAGTAGTATTTACCTGGGGGACACCTACGAGCAGTACTTC
cdr3_aa: CASSIYLGDTYEQYF

d_call: -
v_call: TRBV29-1
clone_size: -
j_call: TRBJ2-2
cdr3_nt: TGCAGCGTAGGCAGTACGAACACCGGGGAGCTGTTTTTT
cdr3_aa: CSVGSTNTGELFF

d_call: TRBD1
v_call: TRBV7-9
clone_size: -
j_call: TRBJ2-7
cdr3_nt: TGTGCCAGCAGCCCCGGGACAGATTACTACGAGCAGTACTTC
cdr3_aa: CASSPGTDYYEQYF

d_call: -
v_call: TRBV28
clone_size: -
j_call: TRBJ1-5
cdr3_nt: TGTGCCAGCAGTTTACTCCGGGTATTATGGCCCCAGCATTTT
cdr3_aa: CASSLLRVLWPQHF

d_call: TRBD1
v_call: TRBV9
clone_size: -
j_call: TRBJ1-1
cdr3_nt: TGTGCCAGCAGCGTACAGGGGGCGAACACTGAAGCTTTCTTT
cdr3_aa: CASSVQGANTEAFF

d_call: TRBD2
v_call: TRBV9
clone_size: many
j_call: TRBJ2-1
cdr3_nt: TGTGCCAGCAGCCCTGGACTAGCGCAGAACAATGAGCAGTTCTTC
cdr3_aa: CASSPGLAQNNEQFF

d_call: TRBD1
v_call: TRBV28
clone_size: -
j_call: TRBJ2-7
cdr3_nt: TGTGCCAGCACCCCCGGGGACAGTAACTCCTACGAGCAGTACTTC
cdr3_aa: CASTPGDSNSYEQYF

d_call: -
v_call: TRBV4-3
clone_size: -
j_call: TRBJ1-1
cdr3_nt: TGCGCCAGCAGCCAAGTTCAGGGCACTGAAGCTTTCTTT
cdr3_aa: CASSQVQGTEAFF

d_call: -
v_call: TRBV28
clone_size: -
j_call: TRBJ2-5
cdr3_nt: TGTGCCAGCAGTCCGCCTCGGGGGATTGGGGAGACCCAGTACTTC
cdr3_aa: CASSPPRGIGETQYF

d_call: TRBD1
v_call: TRBV9
clone_size: -
j_call: TRBJ1-1
cdr3_nt: TGTGCCAGCAGCGTAGGACAGGGACGCACTGAAGCTTTCTTT
cdr3_aa: CASSVGQGRTEAFF

d_call: -
v_call: TRBV6-5
clone_size: -
j_call: TRBJ2-2
cdr3_nt: TGTGCCAGCAGTTACAGCCTAAAGGGTACCGGGGAGCTGTTTTTT
cdr3_aa: CASSYSLKGTGELFF

d_call: TRBD1
v_call: TRBV28
clone_size: -
j_call: TRBJ2-7
cdr3_nt: TGTGCCAGCAGCCACCCAGGGGGTCCTTCCTACGAGCAGTACTTC
cdr3_aa: CASSHPGGPSYEQYF

d_call: -
v_call: TRBV2
clone_size: -
j_call: TRBJ1-4
cdr3_nt: TGTGCCAGCAGAAGGGGTGCTGACAGGTTGAGGGCAACTAATGAAAAACTGTTTTTT
cdr3_aa: CASRRGADRLRATNEKLFF

d_call: -
v_call: TRBV28
clone_size: -
j_call: TRBJ1-2
cdr3_nt: TGTGCCAGCAGTTCCGGCACCGAACGCTACACCTTC
cdr3_aa: CASSSGTERYTF

d_call: TRBD1
v_call: TRBV28
clone_size: -
j_call: TRBJ1-5
cdr3_nt: TGTGCCAGCAGTTTATCTGTGACCAGGGGGGCTAGCCCCCAGCATTTT
cdr3_aa: CASSLSVTRGASPQHF

d_call: -
v_call: TRBV5-4
clone_size: -
j_call: TRBJ1-4
cdr3_nt: TGTGCCAGCAGCTTGGCCTTCGGGGGTGAGATGTTTTTT
cdr3_aa: CASSLAFGGEMFF

d_call: -
v_call: TRBV30
clone_size: few
j_call: TRBJ2-3
cdr3_nt: TGTGCCTGGAGTCTGAACACAGATACGCAGTATTTT
cdr3_aa: CAWSLNTDTQYF

d_call: TRBD2
v_call: TRBV25-1
clone_size: -
j_call: TRBJ2-7
cdr3_nt: TGTGCCAGCAGTGAATATGCCGCGAGCGGGGGTAGGAGGCAGTACTTC
cdr3_aa: CASSEYAASGGRRQYF

d_call: -
v_call: TRBV2
clone_size: -
j_call: TRBJ1-6
cdr3_nt: TGTGCCAGCAGTGAACGACAGATTAGCTCCTATAATTCACCCCTCCACTTT
cdr3_aa: CASSERQISSYNSPLHF

d_call: TRBD2
v_call: TRBV30
clone_size: -
j_call: TRBJ2-5
cdr3_nt: TGTGCCTGGACCCGGGGCGGAGCGGGAGTAGAGACCCAGTACTTC
cdr3_aa: CAWTRGGAGVETQYF

d_call: TRBD1
v_call: TRBV5-1
clone_size: -
j_call: TRBJ1-1
cdr3_nt: TGCGCCAGCAGCTTGGTGGCAGGGGGGAACACTGAAGCTTTCTTT
cdr3_aa: CASSLVAGGNTEAFF

d_call: -
v_call: TRBV2
clone_size: -
j_call: TRBJ1-4
cdr3_nt: TGTGCCAGCAGTTTGGGGGCTGAAAAACTGTTTTTT
cdr3_aa: CASSLGAEKLFF

d_call: -
v_call: TRBV2
clone_size: -
j_call: TRBJ2-6
cdr3_nt: TGTGCCAGCAGTGCCAGGGTCTCTGGGGCCAACGTCCTGACTTTC
cdr3_aa: CASSARVSGANVLTF

d_call: TRBD1
v_call: TRBV5-1
clone_size: -
j_call: TRBJ2-7
cdr3_nt: TGCGCCAGCAGCCGTACAGGGGACTACGAGCAGTACTTC
cdr3_aa: CASSRTGDYEQYF

d_call: -
v_call: TRBV6-6
clone_size: few
j_call: TRBJ1-5
cdr3_nt: TGTGCCAGCATGGGGGAGGGTCAGCCCCAGCATTTT
cdr3_aa: CASMGEGQPQHF

d_call: -
v_call: TRBV11-1
clone_size: -
j_call: TRBJ2-1
cdr3_nt: TGTGCCAGCAGCTGGGCGCTAAGTGAGCAGTTCTTC
cdr3_aa: CASSWALSEQFF

d_call: TRBD2
v_call: TRBV11-2
clone_size: -
j_call: TRBJ2-1
cdr3_nt: TGTGCCAGCAGCATTGGACTAGCGGGAGGGTGGTCCTACAATGAGCAGTTCTTC
cdr3_aa: CASSIGLAGGWSYNEQFF

d_call: -
v_call: TRBV7-3
clone_size: -
j_call: TRBJ2-7
cdr3_nt: TGTGCCAGCAGCCAACTATCCATAGCGGACTACGAGCAGTACTTC
cdr3_aa: CASSQLSIADYEQYF

d_call: -
v_call: TRBV30
clone_size: few
j_call: TRBJ1-1
cdr3_nt: TGTGCCTGGAGCGCTGGGAGGGTCGCCACTGAAGCTTTCTTT
cdr3_aa: CAWSAGRVATEAFF

d_call: TRBD1
v_call: TRBV6-5
clone_size: once
j_call: TRBJ1-1
cdr3_nt: TGTGCCACGGACAGGGTTAAGGGTCGGCCGGCTTTCTTT
cdr3_aa: CATDRVKGRPAFF

d_call: -
v_call: TRBV9
clone_size: -
j_call: TRBJ2-7
cdr3_nt: TGTGCCAGCAGCGCCAATCAGGTGGGAGAGCAGTACTTC
cdr3_aa: CASSANQVGEQYF

d_call: -
v_call: TRBV28
clone_size: once
j_call: TRBJ1-4
cdr3_nt: TGTGCCAGCAGTTTAAATCGACGGGCAAATGAAAAACTGTTTTTT
cdr3_aa: CASSLNRRANEKLFF

d_call: -
v_call: TRBV20-1
clone_size: -
j_call: TRBJ1-2
cdr3_nt: TGCAGTGCTAGTAGAGGGTTCGGCTACACCTTC
cdr3_aa: CSASRGFGYTF

d_call: -
v_call: TRBV10-3
clone_size: -
j_call: TRBJ1-6
cdr3_nt: TGTGCCATCAGTGACGGCGTAGGGCTCAAATCACCCCTCCACTTT
cdr3_aa: CAISDGVGLKSPLHF

d_call: TRBD1
v_call: TRBV28
clone_size: -
j_call: TRBJ2-3
cdr3_nt: TGTGCCAGCAGAATCCAGGGGGCGAGCACAGATACGCAGTATTTT
cdr3_aa: CASRIQGASTDTQYF

d_call: -
v_call: TRBV13
clone_size: -
j_call: TRBJ2-1
cdr3_nt: TGTGCCAGCAGCTTAGGAGGGAGCTCCTACAATGAGCAGTTCTTC
cdr3_aa: CASSLGGSSYNEQFF